A selection of T cell receptor beta chains follows, all from one sample in a study of blood T cell repertoires in COVID-19. The assay was immunoSEQ multiplex PCR, and TCRdb's table has in-frame clones only and misses some. The sample holds 400,000 or so clones, approximately 91% seen once. Source material: peripheral blood. The receptors were sampled from a middle-aged woman with COVID-19, enrolled during active disease. The CDR3 runs from the conserved cysteine through the conserved F or W. The D gene is left open where the match is weak. Rows may omit the clone size; those that give it use once, few, many or a size class.

size,V,J,D,CDR3,DNA
-,TRBV6-5,TRBJ1-5,-,CASSKRGLRQPQHF,TGTGCCAGCAGCAAGAGAGGCTTGAGGCAGCCCCAGCATTTT
-,TRBV19,TRBJ1-2,TRBD1,CASSTTGGAAYGYTF,TGTGCCAGTAGTACGACAGGGGGCGCGGCCTATGGCTACACCTTC
-,TRBV6-2/TRBV6-3,TRBJ1-5,-,CASSFSGSLNQPQHF,TGTGCCAGCAGTTTTTCAGGGTCCCTTAATCAGCCCCAGCATTTT
-,TRBV6-5,TRBJ2-7,TRBD1,CASSSETGFYEQYF,TGTGCCAGCAGTTCTGAGACAGGGTTCTACGAGCAGTACTTC
-,TRBV28,TRBJ1-2,-,CASSLSTGRYRVNYGYTF,TGTGCCAGCAGTTTATCGACCGGCCGCTACAGGGTCAACTATGGCTACACCTTC
-,TRBV5-4,TRBJ1-1,-,CASSLDGERSTEAFF,TGTGCCAGCAGCTTGGATGGGGAGAGGAGCACTGAAGCTTTCTTT
-,TRBV4-2,TRBJ1-1,-,CASSPYMNTEAFF,TGTGCCAGCAGCCCGTATATGAACACTGAAGCTTTCTTT
-,TRBV29-1,TRBJ2-7,-,CSVAPGASYEQYF,TGCAGCGTTGCCCCAGGGGCAAGCTACGAGCAGTACTTC
-,TRBV2,TRBJ1-4,TRBD1,CASTRDGRGSSEKLFF,TGTGCCAGCACCAGGGACGGCAGGGGGAGTAGCGAAAAACTGTTTTTT
few,TRBV2,TRBJ1-1,-,CASMPRENTEAFF,TGTGCCAGCATGCCCAGGGAGAACACTGAAGCTTTCTTT
-,TRBV5-1,TRBJ1-2,TRBD1,CASSSLQGQGNGYTF,TGCGCCAGCAGCTCTCTGCAGGGACAGGGAAACGGCTACACCTTC
-,TRBV3-1/TRBV3-2,TRBJ1-1,-,CASSRTGLLNTEAFF,TGTGCCAGCAGCCGTACAGGGCTACTGAACACTGAAGCTTTCTTT
-,TRBV5-1,TRBJ1-2,-,CASSLAANYESNYGYTF,TGCGCCAGCAGCTTGGCAGCAAACTACGAATCGAACTATGGCTACACCTTC
-,TRBV5-8,TRBJ1-2,TRBD1,CASLYRGRDGYTF,TGTGCCAGCCTCTACAGGGGGCGCGACGGCTACACCTTC
-,TRBV2,TRBJ1-6,TRBD1,CATSPRTGDSPLHF,TGTGCCACCTCACCCAGGACAGGGGATTCACCCCTCCACTTT
-,TRBV7-3,TRBJ2-2,TRBD1,CASSSGQGQNGELFF,TGTGCCAGCAGCTCAGGACAGGGGCAGAACGGGGAGCTGTTTTTT
-,TRBV5-1,TRBJ2-3,-,CASSPEGVNTQYF,TGCGCCAGCAGCCCCGAGGGGGTGAATACGCAGTATTTT
-,TRBV2,TRBJ2-1,-,CANKRPNEQFF,TGTGCCAACAAACGCCCCAATGAGCAGTTCTTC
-,TRBV30,TRBJ1-5,TRBD1,CAWSSGGSGSNQPQHF,TGTGCCTGGAGTTCAGGGGGGAGTGGTAGCAATCAGCCCCAGCATTTT
-,TRBV10-3,TRBJ2-7,-,CAISERGIPYEQYF,TGTGCCATCAGTGAGAGGGGGATCCCCTACGAGCAGTACTTC
few,TRBV21-1,TRBJ2-7,-,CASRQRGLAGGPINEQYF,TGTGCCAGCAGGCAACGGGGACTAGCGGGAGGGCCGATAAACGAGCAGTACTTC
-,TRBV30,TRBJ1-6,-,CAWSLRSYNSPLHF,TGTGCCTGGAGTTTGAGGTCCTATAATTCACCCCTCCACTTT
-,TRBV19,TRBJ1-1,TRBD1,CASRDWDSRNTEAFF,TGTGCCAGTAGGGACTGGGACAGCCGAAACACTGAAGCTTTCTTT
-,TRBV7-2,TRBJ2-7,-,CASSEAVSSYEQYF,TGTGCCAGCAGCGAAGCGGTCTCCTCCTACGAGCAGTACTTC
-,TRBV9,TRBJ1-2,-,CASSGAPGDYGYTF,TGTGCCAGCAGCGGGGCGCCGGGAGACTATGGCTACACCTTC
-,TRBV7-2,TRBJ2-1,-,CASSFPVGGVDIEQFF,TGTGCCAGCAGCTTTCCAGTAGGTGGTGTTGACATTGAGCAGTTCTTC
few,TRBV12-3/TRBV12-4,TRBJ1-2,TRBD1,CASTGQGPGGYTF,TGTGCCAGCACGGGACAGGGGCCGGGAGGCTACACCTTC
-,TRBV7-9,TRBJ1-6,TRBD1,CASSRGQGGNSPLHF,TGTGCCAGCAGCCGGGGACAGGGAGGGAATTCACCCCTCCACTTT